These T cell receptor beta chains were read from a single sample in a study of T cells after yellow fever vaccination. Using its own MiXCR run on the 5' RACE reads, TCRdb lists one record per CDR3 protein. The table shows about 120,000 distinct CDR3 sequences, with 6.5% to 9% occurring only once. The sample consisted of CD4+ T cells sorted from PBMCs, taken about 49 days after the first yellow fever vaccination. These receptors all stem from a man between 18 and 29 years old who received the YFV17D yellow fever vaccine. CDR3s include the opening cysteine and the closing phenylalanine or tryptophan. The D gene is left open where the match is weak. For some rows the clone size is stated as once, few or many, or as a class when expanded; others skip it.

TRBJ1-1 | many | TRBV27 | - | TGTGCCAGCAGTTTTGACAGGTTGGGCACTGAAGCTTTCTTT | CASSFDRLGTEAFF
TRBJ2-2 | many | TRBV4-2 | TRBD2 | TGTGCCAGCAGCCAAGACTCCGGGGGGATCACCGGGGAGCTGTTTTTT | CASSQDSGGITGELFF
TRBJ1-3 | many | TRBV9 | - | TGTGCCAGCAGCCAACAGGGTACTGGAAACACCATATATTTT | CASSQQGTGNTIYF
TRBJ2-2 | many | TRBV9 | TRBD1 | TGTGCCAGCAGCGTCAGACCCCGGGACAGGGCCCCCGGGGAGCTGTTTTTT | CASSVRPRDRAPGELFF
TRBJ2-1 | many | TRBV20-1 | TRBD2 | TGCAGTGCCGCTAGCGGGGATTACAATGAGCAGTTCTTC | CSAASGDYNEQFF
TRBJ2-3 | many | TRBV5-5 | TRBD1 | TGTGCCAGCGGACAGGCTGCTAGCACAGATACGCAGTATTTT | CASGQAASTDTQYF
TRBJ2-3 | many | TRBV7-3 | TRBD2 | TGTGCCAGCAGAAAAGCGGGGTCCCTCACAGATACGCAGTATTTT | CASRKAGSLTDTQYF
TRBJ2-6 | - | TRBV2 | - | TGTGCCAGCAGGCCAGGGATCGCGGCCAACGTCCTGACTTTC | CASRPGIAANVLTF
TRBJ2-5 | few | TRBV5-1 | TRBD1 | TGCGCCAGCAGCTGGGAGCCCAACAGGGGCGTAAGGGAGACCCAGTACTTC | CASSWEPNRGVRETQYF
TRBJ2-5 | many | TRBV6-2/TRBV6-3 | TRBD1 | TGTGCCAGCAGTTACGAGACAGGGGCCTACCAAGAGACCCAGTACTTC | CASSYETGAYQETQYF
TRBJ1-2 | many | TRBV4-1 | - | TGCGCCAGCAGCCAAGATTTGAATCGGTGGCAGACCAACTATGGCTACACCTTC | CASSQDLNRWQTNYGYTF
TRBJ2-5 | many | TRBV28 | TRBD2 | TGTGCCAGCAGTTTAGGCACTAGCGGGGGGGCCGAGGAGACCCAGTACTTC | CASSLGTSGGAEETQYF
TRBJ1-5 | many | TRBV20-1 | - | TGCAGTGCTAGAGACAGCGGAAATCAGCCCCAGCATTTT | CSARDSGNQPQHF
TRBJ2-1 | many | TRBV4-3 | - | TGCGCCAGCAGCCGGGGAGAGGGGAATGAGCAGTTCTTC | CASSRGEGNEQFF
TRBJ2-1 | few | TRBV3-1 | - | TGTGCCAGCAGCCAAGACTCCCGACGTGAGCAGTTCTTC | CASSQDSRREQFF
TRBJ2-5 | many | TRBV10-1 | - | TGCGCCAGCAGTTCGGCCCACCAGTACTTC | CASSSAHQYF
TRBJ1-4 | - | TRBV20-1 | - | TGCAGTGCTTCTCCGGGGGCAGATAATGAAAAACTGTTTTTT | CSASPGADNEKLFF
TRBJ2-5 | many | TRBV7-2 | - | TGTGCCAGCTCCCCGGCTCGGTCTTCCGAGACCCAGTACTTC | CASSPARSSETQYF